The 22 T cell receptor beta chains presented below share a single source sample, sequenced in a study of T cell responses to AZD1222 COVID-19 vaccine. The assay was immunoSEQ multiplex PCR, and TCRdb's table has in-frame clones only and misses some. The sample records about 220,000 clones, 90% to 95% being singletons. This specimen consisted of peripheral blood, obtained on day 0 of MenACWY control vaccination. Receptors originate from an adult in good health.

This chain connects TRBV7-9 to TRBJ1-6; 9 bases map to TRBD1. Trimming cost V 5 bases and J 4 bases; bases outside gene matches: 3. The germline CDR1 and CDR2 sequences are SEHNR and FQNEAQ (reference sequence). The CDR3 extends over 15 amino acids. As DNA, the CDR3 is TGTGCCAGCAGCCCGGGACAGGGTTATAATTCACCCCTCCACTTT. Amino acids: CASSPGQGYNSPLHF.

CDR3 region: CASSQDRRGPYEQYF. The CDR3 nucleotides are TGTGCCAGCAGCCAAGATAGAAGGGGGCCCTACGAGCAGTACTTC. The J gene is TRBJ2-7, the V gene TRBV4-2; 7 bases are a match to TRBD1. The junction had 4 bases not matched to a gene; V was cut back by 0 bases and J by 2 bases. Per the germline V gene, CDR1 is LGHNA and CDR2 is YNFKEQ. The CDR3 contains 15 residues.

The genes are TRBV7-2 and TRBJ2-1; D might be TRBD2 (5 bases). The V end was cut by 5 bases, the J end by 6 bases, with 17 bases between. Germline-derived CDR1 and CDR2 are SGHTA and FQGNSA. The CDR3 extends over 15 amino acids. CDR3 loop: CASSRRDGGLNEQFF. DNA of the CDR3: TGTGCCAGCAGCCGCCGAGACGGAGGTCTCAATGAGCAGTTCTTC. Complete variable domain (other parts from reference TRBV7-2 and TRBJ2-1): GAGVSQSPSNKVTEKGKDVELRCDPISGHTALYWYRQSLGQGLEFLIYFQGNSAPDKSGLPSDRFSAERTGGSVSTLTIQRTQQEDSAVYLCASSRRDGGLNEQFFGPGTRLTVL.

The rearrangement uses TRBV23-1 and TRBJ1-1; 7 positions match TRBD1. TRBV23-1 is known as an ORF, though its function is uncertain. The CDR3 runs to 15 residues. Trimming cost V 0 bases and J 3 bases; bases outside gene matches: 4. The CDR3 loop reads CASSQSARGYTEAFF. The DNA of the CDR3 is TGCGCCAGCAGTCAATCGGCCAGGGGGTACACTGAAGCTTTCTTT.

This chain uses TRBV27 with TRBJ1-5; tentative D call: TRBD1 (5 bases). Germline CDR1 reads MNHEY; CDR2 reads SMNVEV (reference sequence). V lost 2 bases and J lost 7, with 9 bases in between. This CDR3 spans 13 amino acids. CDR3 coding DNA: TGTGCCAGCAGTTTAGGGGGTTGGCAGCCCCAGCATTTT. Protein: CASSLGGWQPQHF.

The chain joins TRBV27 to TRBJ1-5; no clear D. The CDR3 sequence is 15 residues long. In germline, CDR1 is MNHEY, CDR2 SMNVEV (reference sequence). V was shortened by 6 bases and J by 6 bases, with 18 bases between the two germline ends. CDR3 in DNA: TGTGCCAGCAGCGCCCTGGACGGACGTACTCAGCCCCAGCATTTT. Its protein product is CASSALDGRTQPQHF.

The chain has TRBV6-5 and TRBJ1-1; 7 bases align to TRBD1. Per the germline V gene, CDR1 is MNHEY and CDR2 is SVGAGI. The CDR3 has 15 amino acids. J was trimmed by 3 bases and V by 0 bases; bases with no gene match: 4. DNA for the CDR3: TGTGCCAGCAGTTACTCGCCACAGGGGTACACTGAAGCTTTCTTT. It encodes CASSYSPQGYTEAFF.

The V and J genes are TRBV30 and TRBJ2-7; D tentatively fits TRBD1 or TRBD2 (6 bases each). V gave up 4 bases and J gave up 4 bases, with 11 bases separating them. The germline V gene has CDR1 GTSNPN and CDR2 SVGIG (reference sequence). The CDR3 contains 12 residues. The CDR3 bases are TGTGCCTGGATGATAGGGGGGTACGAGCAGTACTTC. It encodes CAWMIGGYEQYF.

In its sample, this clone was seen once. This chain uses TRBV12-5 with TRBJ2-5; D gene unclear. Between the trimmed V and J ends, which lost 5 bases and 5 bases, there was a span of 15 bases. Germline-derived CDR1 and CDR2 are LGHNT and FRNRAP. The CDR3 totals 14 residues. The chain's CDR3 is CASGPGRPAETQYF. CDR3 coding DNA: TGTGCTAGTGGTCCCGGTCGGCCCGCGGAGACCCAGTACTTC.

CDR3 amino acids: CASSLGQVLGNSPLHF. The CDR3 DNA reads TGTGCCAGCAGCCTTGGACAGGTTCTGGGGAATTCACCCCTCCACTTT. This chain links TRBV5-4 with TRBJ1-6; 7 bases align to TRBD1. Losses at the gene ends were 4 bases for V and 7 bases for J; bases not matched to a gene: 11. Looked up from germline, CDR1 is SGHNT and CDR2 is YYREEE (reference sequence). The CDR3 loop spans 16 amino acids.

The DNA for the CDR3 is TGCGCCAGCAGCCAAGTGGCAGGAGGGGAGACCCAGTACTTC. Protein sequence: CASSQVAGGETQYF. The chain employs TRBV4-3 and TRBJ2-5; weak D call: TRBD2 (6 bases). With 1 base removed from V and 5 bases from J, the gap between germline ends came to 11 bases. This CDR3 region has 14 residues. Per germline, CDR1 LGHNA and CDR2 YSLEER.

V usage is TRBV7-9 and J usage is TRBJ2-1, with 7 bases identical to TRBD1. CDR1 and CDR2 (germline): SEHNR, FQNEAQ (reference sequence). Unmatched junction bases numbered 13, after V lost 2 bases and J lost 15 bases. The CDR3 runs 14 residues. CDR3: CASSLSGQAGIGFF. The CDR3 DNA sequence: TGTGCCAGCAGCTTATCAGGACAGGCCGGTATAGGGTTCTTC.

CDR3 DNA: TGTGCCAGCAGCGTAGCTAGCGGGGGGAACACCGGGGAGCTGTTTTTT. It encodes CASSVASGGNTGELFF. The chain is built from TRBV9 and TRBJ2-2; TRBD2 matches at 10 bases. This CDR3 spans 16 amino acids. V gave up 0 bases and J gave up 1 base; unmatched junction bases: 0. Germline-derived CDR1 and CDR2 are SGDLS and YYNGEE.

The chain recombines TRBV19 with TRBJ1-1; D call uncertain. The CDR3 consists of 14 residues. Trimming left V 3 bases short and J 1 base short, with 9 bases between. Germline CDR1 reads LNHDA; CDR2 reads SQIVND (reference sequence). The CDR3 DNA reads as TGTGCCAGTAGTATTCAGGTTAAGAACACTGAAGCTTTCTTT. The encoded protein is CASSIQVKNTEAFF.

The V gene is TRBV28, the J gene TRBJ1-1; D remains unclear. This CDR3 has 10 residues. Germline V CDR1 and CDR2: MDHEN, SYDVKM. V dropped 10 bases and J dropped 7 bases, with 10 bases sitting between them. The CDR3 sequence: CATRWDEAFF. CDR3 in DNA: TGTGCCACCCGATGGGATGAAGCTTTCTTT.

The sample holds one count of this clone. This chain connects TRBV5-5 to TRBJ1-6; D is unclear. The V end lost 4 bases, the J end lost 8 bases, and 7 bases lay between the germline ends. The V gene's germline CDR1 is SGHKS and CDR2 YYEKEE (reference sequence). The CDR3 contains 12 residues. CDR3 in amino acids: CASSPWDSPLHF. CDR3 sequence (DNA): TGTGCCAGCAGCCCGTGGGATTCACCCCTCCACTTT.

This rearrangement joins TRBV7-2 to TRBJ1-3; no firm D call. Between the trimmed V and J ends, which lost 3 bases and 0 bases, there was a span of 6 bases. Germline V gene sequence: CDR1 SGHTA, CDR2 FQGNSA. The CDR3 extends over 14 amino acids. DNA of the CDR3: TGTGCCAGCAGCTTTCGTAGCTCTGGAAACACCATATATTTT. Translation gives CASSFRSSGNTIYF.

The V call is TRBV10-1, the J call TRBJ2-3, with 7 bases lining up with TRBD1. There are 15 residues in the CDR3. The V and J ends lost 3 bases and 3 bases, in that order; junction bases with no gene match: 6. The germline gives CDR1 WNHNN, CDR2 SYGVQD (reference sequence). CDR3 sequence (DNA): TGCGCCAGCAGTGACGAGGGGGCGCCGACAGATACGCAGTATTTT. As protein: CASSDEGAPTDTQYF.

This rearrangement joins TRBV7-2 to TRBJ2-7; D perhaps matches TRBD1 (6 bases). Deletions cut 8 bases from V and 5 bases from J, with 16 bases between. Germline V CDR1 and CDR2: SGHTA, FQGNSA. The CDR3 length is 13 residues. The CDR3 spells CASSRQGNNEQYF. In DNA form, the CDR3 reads TGTGCCAGCTCTAGGCAGGGGAATAACGAGCAGTACTTC.

This chain joins TRBV3-1 (or the pseudogene TRBV3-2) and TRBJ2-7; TRBD2 agrees at 7 bases. Trimming cost V 1 base and J 2 bases; bases outside gene matches: 2. Germline values: CDR1 LGHDT, CDR2 YNNKEL (reference sequence). CDR3 length equals 14 residues. The CDR3 region is CASSQGGGPYEQYF. In DNA form, the CDR3 reads TGTGCCAGCAGCCAAGGCGGGGGTCCCTACGAGCAGTACTTC.

V is TRBV30 and J is TRBJ1-5; 7 bases are shared with TRBD1. The V gene end was trimmed by 3 bases and the J gene end by 8 bases; junction bases not matched to a gene: 10. The CDR3 has 14 residues. Germline CDR1 reads GTSNPN; CDR2 reads SVGIG (reference sequence). Here the CDR3 DNA reads TGTGCCTGGAGCCGGGGAGGGGGCGGCAAGCCCCAGCATTTT. Its translation: CAWSRGGGGKPQHF.

The V and J genes are TRBV2 and TRBJ2-6; D is possibly TRBD1 (5 bases). The CDR3 extends over 15 amino acids. Deletions cut 6 bases from V and 2 bases from J, with 11 bases between. Germline-derived CDR1 and CDR2 are SNHLY and FYNNEI. The CDR3 reads CASRGEQAGANVLTF. DNA for the CDR3: TGTGCCAGCAGGGGCGAACAGGCTGGGGCCAACGTCCTGACTTTC.